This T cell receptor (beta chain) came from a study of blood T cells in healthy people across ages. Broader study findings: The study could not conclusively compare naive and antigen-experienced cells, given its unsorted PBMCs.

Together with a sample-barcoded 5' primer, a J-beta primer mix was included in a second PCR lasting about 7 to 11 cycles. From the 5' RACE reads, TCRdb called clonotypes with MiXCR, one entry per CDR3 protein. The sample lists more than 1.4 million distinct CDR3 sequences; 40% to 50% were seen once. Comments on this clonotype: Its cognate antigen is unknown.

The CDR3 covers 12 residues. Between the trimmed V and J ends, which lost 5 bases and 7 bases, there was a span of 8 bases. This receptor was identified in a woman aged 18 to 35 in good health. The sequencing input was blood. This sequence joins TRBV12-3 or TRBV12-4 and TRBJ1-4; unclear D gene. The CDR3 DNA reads TGTGCCAGCAGTAACACGATTGAAAAACTGTTTTTT. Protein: CASSNTIEKLFF.